What follows describes a single T cell receptor (beta chain). The sample belongs to a study of blood T cell repertoires in COVID-19. On the study more broadly: The origin of the acute and convalescent COVID-19 samples was the United States, Italy and Spain.

CDR1 SGHVS and CDR2 FNYEAQ come from the germline V gene. The CDR3 sequence is 17 residues long. Trimming cost V 3 bases and J 1 base, with 19 bases left between them. In the original analysis: For nucleated cells, counts were estimated from reference gene primer amplification. Sequencing used immunoSEQ multiplex PCR; TCRdb keeps in-frame clones, though not all of them. V, J and clone size are taken as reported in that table, and D and trimming were inferred from the DNA itself. The table has tens of thousands of clones, over 75% seen once. The TCR originated in a human donor in a cohort sampled during active COVID-19. The chain couples TRBV7-6 to TRBJ2-7; the D gene is possibly TRBD2 (6 bases). Material: peripheral blood. The CDR3 nucleotides are TGTGCCAGCAGCTTGGGACCAGGAGGGAATTTATCCTACGAGCAGTACTTC. Translated, it gives CASSLGPGGNLSYEQYF.